The 24 T cell receptor beta chains below come from one sample, sequenced in a study of blood T cell repertoires in COVID-19. Generated by immunoSEQ multiplex PCR, the TCRdb table keeps only in-frame clones and is missing some. This sample carries roughly 300,000 clones, more than 70% of them seen once, and the ten largest clones take under 8%. Sequenced sample: peripheral blood. These receptors were taken from a man aged 18-30 years who had recovered from COVID-19.

V gene TRBV5-6 combines with J gene TRBJ2-7; TRBD1 is a possible D gene (6 bases). Germline V gene sequence: CDR1 SGHDT, CDR2 YYEEEE. The V end was cut by 2 bases, the J end by 0 bases, with 9 bases between. The CDR3 runs to 14 residues. CDR3 bases: TGTGCCAGCAGCTTCCAGGGGAGCTCCTACGAGCAGTACTTC. This encodes CASSFQGSSYEQYF.

This chain joins TRBV7-2 and TRBJ2-7, with D possibly TRBD2 on 5 matching bases. V was clipped by 5 bases and J by 3 bases, with 14 bases between them. CDR1 is SGHTA, CDR2 FQGNSA, per germline. This CDR3 is built from 14 residues. The CDR3 protein is CASSVRTVNYEQYF. CDR3 bases: TGTGCCAGCAGCGTCAGGACTGTTAACTACGAGCAGTACTTC.

This clone was seen just once. An end of the junction differs from the germline gene, which may be a read error. V usage is TRBV28 and J usage is TRBJ1-2; 7 bases agree with TRBD1. Germline CDR1 is MDHEN and CDR2 is SYDVKM. This CDR3 spans 13 amino acids. The CDR3 here is CASSMYRGNWPLF. The CDR3 coding sequence is TGTGCCAGCAGTATGTACAGGGGCAACTGGCCCCTCTTC.

The chain carries TRBV18 and TRBJ2-5; perhaps TRBD2 as D (5 bases). The germline gives CDR1 KGHSH, CDR2 LQKENI. Between the trimmed V and J ends, which lost 4 bases and 5 bases, there was a span of 29 bases. This CDR3 is 19 amino acids long. The CDR3 DNA sequence: TGTGCCAGCTCACTGCTCCTCCCCTCAGTGAACTTGGAGGCGGAGACCCAGTACTTC. Translating it yields CASSLLLPSVNLEAETQYF.

The chain employs TRBV27 and TRBJ2-7, with 10 nucleotides matching TRBD2. CDR1 and CDR2 from the germline V gene are MNHEY and SMNVEV (reference sequence). Unmatched junction bases numbered 6, after V lost 5 bases and J lost 2 bases. The CDR3 sequence is 15 residues long. CDR3 DNA: TGTGCCAGCAGTGGAGATAGCGGGGGGCCCTACGAGCAGTACTTC. Its protein is CASSGDSGGPYEQYF.

The chain uses TRBV3-1 (or the pseudogene TRBV3-2) and TRBJ2-5; 7 bases are a match to TRBD1. CDR1 is LGHDT, CDR2 YNNKEL, per germline (reference sequence). The length of the CDR3 is 12 residues. After removal of 5 bases from V and 5 bases from J, the junction contained 2 bases not matched to a gene. CDR3 amino acids: CASSRGLETQYF. CDR3 DNA sequence: TGTGCCAGCAGCAGGGGGCTGGAGACCCAGTACTTC.

The rearrangement uses TRBV7-6 and TRBJ1-2; D is ambiguous. The CDR3 sequence is 14 residues long. Germline loops: CDR1 SGHVS, CDR2 FNYEAQ. Trimming stripped 5 bases from V and 4 bases from J, with 14 bases between. DNA of the CDR3: TGTGCCAGCAGCCTAACGGGGATCGGCTATGGCTACACCTTC. Translated, it gives CASSLTGIGYGYTF.

The chain uses TRBV2 and TRBJ1-6; D gene unclear. CDR3 length: 14 amino acids. Trimming shortened V by 6 bases and J by 6 bases, and 12 bases separated the two germline ends. The V gene's germline CDR1 is SNHLY and CDR2 FYNNEI. As DNA, the CDR3 is TGTGCCAGCAGCTTAGAGACGGGTAATTCACCCCTCCACTTT. This encodes CASSLETGNSPLHF. Variable domain in full (rest from reference TRBV2 and TRBJ1-6): EPEVTQTPSHQVTQMGQEVILRCVPISNHLYFYWYRQILGQKVEFLVSFYNNEISEKSEIFDDQFSVERPDGSNFTLKIRSTKLEDSAMYFCASSLETGNSPLHFGNGTRLTVT.

A single count supports this clone. The rearrangement uses TRBV28 and TRBJ2-7; D not certain. The CDR3 is made up of 13 amino acids. Germline CDR1 and CDR2: MDHEN and SYDVKM. Trimming removed 3 bases from V and 3 bases from J, with 9 bases in between. This CDR3 reads CASSLAVDYEQYF. CDR3 DNA sequence: TGTGCCAGCAGTTTGGCGGTAGACTACGAGCAGTACTTC.

The CDR3 spells CASTRAGVIITEAFF. CDR3 DNA sequence: TGTGCCAGCACGCGTGCAGGGGTCATCATCACTGAAGCTTTCTTT. This chain joins TRBV7-9 and TRBJ1-1, with D perhaps TRBD1 (6 bases). Trimming left V 7 bases short and J 4 bases short, with 19 bases between. This CDR3 region has 15 residues. Germline CDR1 and CDR2: SEHNR and FQNEAQ (reference sequence).

This chain connects TRBV4-3 to TRBJ1-2; D is unresolved. V gave up 1 base and J gave up 4 bases, with 7 bases separating them. The CDR3 spans 13 residues. Germline values: CDR1 LGHNA, CDR2 YSLEER. CDR3 amino acids: CASSQGRGYGYTF. The CDR3 DNA is TGCGCCAGCAGCCAAGGCCGGGGCTATGGCTACACCTTC.

The chain has TRBV7-6 and TRBJ2-1; TRBD1 might be the D (7 bases). This CDR3 is built from 15 residues. V was shortened by 7 bases and J by 8 bases, with 21 bases between the two germline ends. Per the germline V gene, CDR1 is SGHVS and CDR2 is FNYEAQ. The DNA of the CDR3 is TGTGCCAGCACCCCTCTCGGGGGCAGGGGGGATGAGCAGTTCTTC. Its translation: CASTPLGGRGDEQFF.

The count of this clone is one. This sample includes further DNA sequences coding for the same CDR3. The chain uses TRBV5-4 and TRBJ2-1; TRBD2 might be the D (5 bases). The V gene lost 0 bases and the J gene lost 3 bases, with 10 bases spanning the gap. The germline gives CDR1 SGHNT, CDR2 YYREEE (reference sequence). This CDR3 spans 15 amino acids. Here the CDR3 reads CASSLGLADYNEQFF. The CDR3 nucleotides read TGTGCCAGCAGCTTGGGGCTAGCAGACTACAATGAGCAGTTCTTC.

The V gene is TRBV29-1, the J gene TRBJ1-2; D is unresolved. CDR3 length: 14 amino acids. The germline V gene encodes CDR1 SQVTM and CDR2 ANQGSEA. With 4 bases removed from V and 3 bases from J, the gap between germline ends came to 15 bases. CDR3 sequence: CSVAPVLSYYGYTF. In DNA, the CDR3 is TGCAGCGTTGCCCCGGTCCTCTCTTACTATGGCTACACCTTC.

In this sample, this clone turned up once. The chain couples TRBV7-8 to TRBJ1-1; D is perhaps TRBD1 (5 bases). The CDR3 runs to 14 residues. Deletions cut 4 bases from V and 8 bases from J, with 17 bases between. CDR1 and CDR2 (germline): SGHVS, FQNEAQ. Here the CDR3 reads CASSSGGTRLEAFF. The DNA for the CDR3 is TGTGCCAGCAGCTCGGGGGGTACACGGTTGGAAGCTTTCTTT.

The table lists this clone with a count of one. The chain carries TRBV7-2 and TRBJ2-7, with 7 positions matching TRBD1. The V and J ends lost 1 base and 5 bases, in that order; junction bases with no gene match: 5. Germline lookup yields CDR1 SGHTA and CDR2 FQGNSA. The CDR3 sequence is 14 residues long. The CDR3 spells CASSLGDRRDEQYF. CDR3 sequence (DNA): TGTGCCAGCAGCTTAGGGGACAGACGCGACGAGCAGTACTTC.

The chain carries TRBV29-1 and TRBJ1-2; 8 nucleotides line up with TRBD1. With V trimmed by 5 bases and J by 4 bases, 12 bases remained unmatched. CDR1 is SQVTM, CDR2 ANQGSEA, per germline. This CDR3 spans 15 amino acids. CDR3 residues: CSVMRLDRGSYGYTF. The CDR3, as DNA: TGCAGCGTTATGAGGCTCGACAGGGGATCCTATGGCTACACCTTC.

The rearrangement joins TRBV9 to TRBJ2-7; the match to TRBD2 covers 12 bases. Losses at the gene ends were 0 bases for V and 4 bases for J; bases not matched to a gene: 8. From germline, CDR1 is SGDLS and CDR2 YYNGEE. The CDR3 covers 17 residues. CDR3 DNA: TGTGCCAGCAGCGTAGAAGCGGGGGGACTAGCGGGTTACGAGCAGTACTTC. The encoded protein is CASSVEAGGLAGYEQYF.

The J gene is TRBJ1-3, the V gene TRBV9, with TRBD1 identical over 8 bases. This CDR3 has 18 amino acids. The germline CDR1 and CDR2 sequences are SGDLS and YYNGEE. V shed 4 bases and J 0 bases; nucleotides not matched to a gene: 12. The CDR3 bases are TGTGCCAGCAGCCCCGCGACAGGGGCCTCCTCCTCTGGAAACACCATATATTTT. It codes for CASSPATGASSSGNTIYF.

The chain employs TRBV5-4 and TRBJ2-7; 8 nucleotides match TRBD2. The CDR3 sequence is 16 residues long. The V gene's germline CDR1 is SGHNT and CDR2 YYREEE (reference sequence). With 0 bases clipped from V and 2 bases from J, the junction kept 7 bases outside the gene matches. This CDR3 is CASSLGPGGVTYEQYF. DNA for the CDR3: TGTGCCAGCAGCTTGGGCCCGGGGGGGGTTACCTACGAGCAGTACTTC.

There are a few counts of this clone. The sample carries other DNA sequences with the same CDR3. This sequence joins TRBV18 and TRBJ2-7; 8 positions match TRBD1. Germline V gene sequence: CDR1 KGHSH, CDR2 LQKENI. The CDR3 is 14 amino acids. Trimming removed 3 bases from V and 4 bases from J; junction bases left unmatched: 5. For the CDR3, the DNA is TGTGCCAGCTCACCCCCGGGACAGGCATACGAGCAGTACTTC. It codes for CASSPPGQAYEQYF.

This clone came up once. The rearrangement uses TRBV18 and TRBJ2-2; TRBD1 might be the D (6 bases). V was pared by 2 bases and J by 0 bases, with 10 bases between. The CDR3 extends over 16 amino acids. Per the germline V gene, CDR1 is KGHSH and CDR2 is LQKENI. CDR3 amino acids: CASSPTGIANTGELFF. The CDR3 DNA sequence: TGTGCCAGCTCACCAACAGGGATCGCGAACACCGGGGAGCTGTTTTTT.

The CDR3 coding sequence is TGTGCCAGCAGTTACTCGGGTGGGGGAGGATTCGAGCAGTACTTC. It codes for CASSYSGGGGFEQYF. The rearrangement joins TRBV6-5 to TRBJ2-7; D is perhaps TRBD2 (6 bases). The ends were cut back, 0 bases at V and 6 bases at J, with 15 bases in the middle. Germline V lookup: CDR1 MNHEY, CDR2 SVGAGI. CDR3 length: 15 amino acids.

This clone was seen once. The J gene is TRBJ2-1, the V gene TRBV18, with 10 bases that match TRBD2. The germline V gene has CDR1 KGHSH and CDR2 LQKENI. This CDR3 region has 15 residues. The junction had 6 bases not matched to a gene; V was cut back by 2 bases and J by 8 bases. The CDR3, as DNA: TGTGCCAGCTCACCAGGTCTAGCGGGAGTCTATGAGCAGTTCTTC. It codes for CASSPGLAGVYEQFF.